The 15 T cell receptor beta chains below all came from one sample that was sequenced in a study of read filtering for tumor transcriptome and immune sequencing. The library was built from about 0.4 ug RNA with molecular barcoded adaptors for alpha/delta and beta/gamma chains. TCRdb used MiXCR to reprocess the reads, holding one entry per CDR3 protein. Of some 43,000 distinct CDR3 sequences in the sample, over 10% are singletons; the top ten hold approximately 31%. Sequences were obtained from a population of CD138-negative cells sorted from bone marrow. Receptors were obtained from a donor aged 40 or older with multiple myeloma.

This clonotype has ten or more counts. The rearrangement links TRBV20-1 to TRBJ1-5, with TRBD1 matching over 8 bases. The J segment lost 5 bases and the V segment lost 3 bases, leaving 9 bases of the junction unmatched. The CDR3 totals 15 residues. CDR1 DFQATT and CDR2 SNEGSKA come from the germline V gene (reference sequence). The CDR3 DNA is TGCAGTGCTAGCGAAGGGGGACAGGTTTATCAGCCCCAGCATTTT. It yields the protein CSASEGGQVYQPQHF.

In its sample, this clonotype was seen many times. The chain employs TRBV4-2 and TRBJ1-3, with D uncertain. The germline gives CDR1 LGHNA, CDR2 YNFKEQ. V gave up 1 base and J gave up 13 bases, with 11 bases separating them. There are 12 residues in the CDR3. This CDR3 is CASSQGRAKIYF. In DNA, the CDR3 is TGTGCCAGCAGCCAAGGAAGGGCCAAAATATATTTT.

A remark on this clonotype: At one of its ends the junction is not consistent with the germline gene, which may arise from a read error. The chain couples TRBV6-5 to TRBJ1-1; maybe TRBD1 (5 bases). Germline V gives CDR1 MNHEY, CDR2 SVGAGI. The CDR3 sequence is 15 residues long. In DNA form, the CDR3 reads TGTGCCAGCAGGCCGGCCCAGGGTTCGAACACTGAAGCCCTCTTT. It is translated as CASRPAQGSNTEALF.

This clonotype has more than one count but fewer than ten. A much bigger clone sits one base away, suggesting this may be a read error. CDR3 in amino acids: CASTGETNERLFF. In nucleotides, the CDR3 is TGTGCCAGCACAGGGGAAACTAATGAAAGACTGTTTTTT. This sequence joins TRBV6-6 and TRBJ1-4, with a weak D call TRBD1 (6 bases). Germline V CDR1 and CDR2: MNHNY, SVGAGI (reference sequence). This CDR3 has 13 amino acids.

Turning to this clonotype: Given a far larger clone just one base away, this is likely a sequencing read error. The chain uses TRBV11-1 and TRBJ2-1; TRBD2 aligns across 12 bases. The CDR3 covers 16 residues. Looked up from germline, CDR1 is SGHAT and CDR2 is FQDESV (reference sequence). The CDR3 DNA reads as TGTGCCAGCAGCTTAGGACTAGCGGGAGATCTCGATGACCAGTTCTTC. Protein: CASSLGLAGDLDDQFF.

This clonotype was seen repeatedly, ten times or more. The chain links TRBV11-3 to TRBJ2-7; D ambiguous. Germline V gene data show CDR1 as SGHNT and CDR2 as YENEEA. The CDR3 totals 18 residues. Trimming stripped 0 bases from V and 0 bases from J, with 18 bases between. CDR3 region: CASSLDQERGYISYEQYF. The DNA of the CDR3 is TGTGCCAGCAGCTTAGATCAGGAGAGAGGCTACATCTCCTACGAGCAGTACTTC.

The sample holds many counts of this clonotype. Written as DNA, the CDR3 is TGCAGTGCTACCAGGACACAATCCTACAATGAGCAGTTCTTC. Its translation: CSATRTQSYNEQFF. The J gene is TRBJ2-1, the V gene TRBV20-1; possibly TRBD1 for D (5 bases). V dropped 4 bases and J dropped 1 base, with 11 bases sitting between them. This CDR3 spans 14 amino acids. Germline-derived CDR1 and CDR2 are DFQATT and SNEGSKA (reference sequence).

As for this clonotype: This clone may be a read error of a much larger clone one base away. The CDR3 loop is CATSGTRRGETQYF. In DNA form, the CDR3 reads TGTGCCACCAGTGGTACAAGGCGAGGGGAGACCCAGTACTTC. The chain couples TRBV24-1 to TRBJ2-5; a possible D gene is TRBD2 (5 bases). Trimming took off 5 bases at V and 5 bases at J, with 14 bases between the two ends. Germline lookup yields CDR1 KGHDR and CDR2 SFDVKD. There are 14 residues in the CDR3.

This clonotype was counted ten times or more. V is TRBV7-2 and J is TRBJ2-1, with 11 bases lining up with TRBD2. CDR1 and CDR2 (germline): SGHTA, FQGNSA. J lost 8 bases, V lost 5 bases, and 8 bases had no gene match. This CDR3 comprises 15 residues. CDR3 loop: CASSPGLAGSDEQFF. CDR3 DNA: TGTGCCAGCAGCCCCGGACTAGCGGGTTCGGATGAGCAGTTCTTC.

Ten or more counts support this clonotype. V gene TRBV5-1 combines with J gene TRBJ2-3; TRBD2 aligns across 11 bases. Germline V gives CDR1 SGHRS, CDR2 YFSETQ. Trimming cost V 5 bases and J 4 bases; bases outside gene matches: 3. CDR3 size: 14 residues. This CDR3 reads CASSGTSGPDTQYF. For the CDR3, the DNA is TGCGCCAGCAGTGGGACTAGCGGACCAGATACGCAGTATTTT.

This clonotype came up a few times. The junction does not match germline at one end; this may be a read error. V and J are TRBV20-1 and TRBJ1-5; TRBD1 might be the D (5 bases). There are 13 residues in the CDR3. Germline V CDR1 and CDR2: DFQATT, SNEGSKA (reference sequence). The CDR3 DNA follows: TGCAGTGGAACCTATAGGGGCAATCAGTCCCAGCATTTT. This gives the protein CSGTYRGNQSQHF.

This clonotype appeared many times. This chain links TRBV30 with TRBJ2-3, with TRBD2 identical over 7 bases. With 3 bases clipped from V and 13 bases from J, the junction kept 7 bases outside the gene matches. Looked up from germline, CDR1 is GTSNPN and CDR2 is SVGIG (reference sequence). This CDR3 comprises 11 residues. The CDR3 spells CAWRLAMDEYF. CDR3 sequence (DNA): TGTGCCTGGAGACTAGCGATGGACGAGTATTTT.

Concerning this clonotype itself: A read error may explain this, as a much larger clone is one base away. V is TRBV19 and J is TRBJ1-5, with 12 bases lining up with TRBD1. Germline V CDR1 and CDR2: LNHDA, SQIVND (reference sequence). CDR3 size: 16 residues. The CDR3 bases are TGTGCCAGTAGCCGGGACAGGGGGCGCGACAATCAGCCCAAGCATTTT. This codes for CASSRDRGRDNQPKHF.

There are many counts of this clonotype. The V call is TRBV27, the J call TRBJ2-1, with D tentatively TRBD2 (5 bases). V shed 7 bases and J shed 5 bases, with 18 bases lying between them. The V gene's germline CDR1 is MNHEY and CDR2 SMNVEV (reference sequence). The CDR3 is made up of 15 amino acids. In nucleotides, the CDR3 is TGTGCCAGCAACCCTATAGCTGGAGGTCACAATGAGCAGTTCTTC. Amino acid sequence: CASNPIAGGHNEQFF.

There are a few counts of this clonotype. The rearrangement uses TRBV20-1 and TRBJ2-5; 9 bases line up with TRBD2. The V and J ends lost 0 bases and 5 bases, in that order; junction bases with no gene match: 4. CDR1 DFQATT and CDR2 SNEGSKA come from the germline V gene (reference sequence). This CDR3 spans 14 amino acids. CDR3 in DNA: TGCAGTGCTAGAGATCTAGCGGGATGGGAGACCCAGTACTTC. This gives the protein CSARDLAGWETQYF.